This T cell receptor beta chain was found in a study of T cells in localized non-small cell lung cancer. The ends were cut back, 4 bases at V and 1 base at J, with 17 bases in the middle. The CDR3 length is 17 residues. The germline gives CDR1 PRHDT, CDR2 FYEKMQ (reference sequence). Regarding the study as a whole: Across samples, adjacent lung featured a median roughly 56 of the top 100 tumor clones. Without multi-region sequencing, intratumor heterogeneity could not be excluded.

For this clone: The antigen remains unidentified.

Sequencing was performed with immunoSEQ multiplex PCR; in TCRdb, only in-frame clones are kept and a portion is missing. This sample yields 20,000 to 25,000 clones, of which 85% to 90% are seen a single time; 10% to 15% belongs to the top ten. The V and J genes are TRBV13 and TRBJ2-1; TRBD1 might be the D (6 bases). The starting material was peripheral blood, obtained before any cancer treatment. The source of this sequence is a male donor at least 60 years old with stage I lung adenocarcinoma. CDR3 region: CASSSDSLVASYNEQFF. In DNA, the CDR3 is TGTGCCAGCAGCTCGGACAGTTTAGTTGCATCCTACAATGAGCAGTTCTTC.